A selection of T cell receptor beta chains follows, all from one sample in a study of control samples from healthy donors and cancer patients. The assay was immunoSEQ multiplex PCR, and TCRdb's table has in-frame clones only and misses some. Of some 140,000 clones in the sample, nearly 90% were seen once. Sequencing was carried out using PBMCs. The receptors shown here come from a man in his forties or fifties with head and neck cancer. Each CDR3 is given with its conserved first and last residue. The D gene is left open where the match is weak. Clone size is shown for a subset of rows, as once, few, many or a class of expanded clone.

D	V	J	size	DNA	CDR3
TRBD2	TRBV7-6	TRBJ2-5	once	TGTGCCAGCAGCTCCCTGACTAGCGGGGGGCTCGGTGTAAAGACCCAGTACTTC	CASSSLTSGGLGVKTQYF
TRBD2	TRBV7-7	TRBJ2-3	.	TGTGCTAGCAGCTTAGCGGCTAGCGGGAGCACAGATACGCAGTATTTT	CASSLAASGSTDTQYF
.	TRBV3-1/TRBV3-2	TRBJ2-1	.	TGTGCCAGCAGCCCCTTCAGCCCCAATGAGCAGTTCTTC	CASSPFSPNEQFF
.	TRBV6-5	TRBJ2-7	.	TGTGCCAGCAGTTACTCGTATGGCGGGGCAGCCTACGAGCAGTACTTC	CASSYSYGGAAYEQYF
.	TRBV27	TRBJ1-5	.	TGTGCCAGCAGCAACATCCCGAGCAATCAGCCCCAGCATTTT	CASSNIPSNQPQHF
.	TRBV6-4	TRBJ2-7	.	TGTGCCGCGGGGCATCGGGAGCAGTACTTC	CAAGHREQYF
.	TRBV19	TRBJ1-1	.	TGTGCCAGTAGCGCTGGGGGAACAGGGCCCACTGAAGCTTTCTTT	CASSAGGTGPTEAFF
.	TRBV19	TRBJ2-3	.	TGTGCCAGTAGAAACAGGGACCGGCTGAAGGGGGGCACAGATACGCAGTATTTT	CASRNRDRLKGGTDTQYF
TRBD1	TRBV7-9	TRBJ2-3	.	TGTGCCAGCAGCTTCCCCACAGGGGGATCTTTCACAGATACGCAGTATTTT	CASSFPTGGSFTDTQYF
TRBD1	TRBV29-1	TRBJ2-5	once	TGCAGCGCCGACAGGGGGCGCGGGACCCAGTACTTC	CSADRGRGTQYF
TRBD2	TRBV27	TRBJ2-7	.	TGTGCCAGCAGTTTGGGGACTAGTCCCCTATACGAGCAGTACTTC	CASSLGTSPLYEQYF
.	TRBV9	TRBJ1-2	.	TGTGCCAGCAGCCCAGTCGGCCTTAACTATGGCTACACCTTC	CASSPVGLNYGYTF
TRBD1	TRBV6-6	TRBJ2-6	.	TGTGCCAGCAGTGGGGACAGGGTACCTGGGGCCAACGTCCTGACTTTC	CASSGDRVPGANVLTF
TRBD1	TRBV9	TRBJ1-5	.	TGTGCCAGCAGCGCCGCCGACAGGGCCAATCAGCCCCAGCATTTT	CASSAADRANQPQHF
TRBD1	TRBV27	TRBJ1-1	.	TGTGCCAGCAGTTTTCGGACAGGGGCCACTGAAGCTTTCTTT	CASSFRTGATEAFF
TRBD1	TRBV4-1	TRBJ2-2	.	TGCGCCCGCAGCCAACAGGGGGTCCGGAACACCGGGGAGCTGTTTTTT	CARSQQGVRNTGELFF
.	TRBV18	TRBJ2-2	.	TGTGCCAGCTCACCACCGGGCGGCGGGGGCCGAACGGGGACCGGGGAGCTGTTTTTT	CASSPPGGGGRTGTGELFF
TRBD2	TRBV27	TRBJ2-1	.	TGTGCCAGCAGTTCGCAGCGACTAGCGGGAGACATTTACAATGAGCAGTTCTTC	CASSSQRLAGDIYNEQFF
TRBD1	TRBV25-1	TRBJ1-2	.	TGTGCCAGCAGTGAAGAGGGACAGGGGTATGGCTACACCTTC	CASSEEGQGYGYTF
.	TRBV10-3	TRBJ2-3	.	TGTGCCATGGCAGCAGCCACAGATACGCAGTATTTT	CAMAAATDTQYF
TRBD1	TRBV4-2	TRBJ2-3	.	TGTGCCAGCAGCCAAAGGCCGGGACAGGGAAACACAGATACGCAGTATTTT	CASSQRPGQGNTDTQYF
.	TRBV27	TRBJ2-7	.	TGTGCCAGCAGTTTAGGGCGCTCCTACGAGCAGTACTTC	CASSLGRSYEQYF
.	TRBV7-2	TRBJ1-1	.	TGTGCCAGCAGCCAGGGTCGTAACACTGAAGCTTTCTTT	CASSQGRNTEAFF
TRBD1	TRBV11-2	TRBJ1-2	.	TGTGCCAGCAGCGAGACAGGGGCCTATGGCTACACCTTC	CASSETGAYGYTF
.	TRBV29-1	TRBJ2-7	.	TGCAGCGTTGAAGGGCTCGGCCCCGGGACGGGGGATTACGAGCAGTACTTC	CSVEGLGPGTGDYEQYF
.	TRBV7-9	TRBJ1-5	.	TGTGCCAGCAGCGTCACCAATCAGCCCCAGCATTTT	CASSVTNQPQHF
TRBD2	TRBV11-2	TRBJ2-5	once	TGTGCCAGCAGCACCGGGACTACAGCCTTCGAGACCCAGTACTTC	CASSTGTTAFETQYF
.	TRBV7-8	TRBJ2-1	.	TGTGCCAGCAGCTTTTCCGGGACCTACTACAATGAGCAGTTCTTC	CASSFSGTYYNEQFF
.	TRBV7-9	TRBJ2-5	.	TGTGCCAGCAGCTTAGGAAGCCTAAAGGAGACCCAGTACTTC	CASSLGSLKETQYF
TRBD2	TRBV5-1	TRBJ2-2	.	TGCGCCAGCAGGGCCCTAGCGGAGAACACCGGGGAGCTGTTTTTT	CASRALAENTGELFF
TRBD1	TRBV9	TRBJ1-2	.	TGTGCCAGCAGCGCACGGGACAGCCCTAACTATGGCTACACCTTC	CASSARDSPNYGYTF
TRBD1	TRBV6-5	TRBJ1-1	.	TGTGCCAGCAGTTACTCGAGACAGGGGGCGGCCCAAACTTTCTTT	CASSYSRQGAAQTFF
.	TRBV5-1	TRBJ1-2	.	TGCGCCAGCAGCTTTGAGGGCACGCCTGGCTACACCTTC	CASSFEGTPGYTF
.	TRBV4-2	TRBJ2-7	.	TGTGCCAGCAGCCAAGATCTCGGCGTCTCCTACGAGCTGTACTTC	CASSQDLGVSYELYF
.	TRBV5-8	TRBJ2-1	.	TGTGCCAGCAGCCCCGACGGGCCCTACAATGAGCAGTTCTTC	CASSPDGPYNEQFF
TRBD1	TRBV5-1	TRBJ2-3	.	TGCGCCAGCTTCCGAGACAGGGTAACAGATACGCAGTATTTT	CASFRDRVTDTQYF
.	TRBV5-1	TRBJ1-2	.	TGCGCCAGCAGAGGATCCGGAGCTAACTATGGCTACACCTTC	CASRGSGANYGYTF
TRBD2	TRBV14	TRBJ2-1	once	TGTGCCAGCAGCCTTCCCGGCGGGAGCTACAATGAGCAGTTCTTC	CASSLPGGSYNEQFF
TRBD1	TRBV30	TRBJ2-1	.	TGTGCCTCCGACAGGGGGTCCTACAATGAGCAGTTCTTC	CASDRGSYNEQFF
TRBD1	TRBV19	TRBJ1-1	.	TGTGCCACCGGACAGGGGGACACTGAAGCTTTCTTT	CATGQGDTEAFF
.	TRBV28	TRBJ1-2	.	TGTGCCAGCAGTCAGGGCGCAGAGCATGGCTACACCTTC	CASSQGAEHGYTF